The next 20 T cell receptor beta chains were all read from a single sample in a study of T-cell reconstitution after alpha-beta-depleted transplantation in children. During its preparation, the TCRbeta library received unique molecular identifiers. MiXCR was run by TCRdb on the PCR reads, yielding one entry per CDR3 protein. The top ten clones hold approximately 2.1% of a sample with 500,000 to 650,000 distinct CDR3 sequences, roughly 13% of them seen once. The source material was PBMCs, mostly from graft donor cells, sampled 360 days after TCRalphabeta/CD19-depleted stem cell transplant. The receptors derive from a male patient between 10 and 17 years old who had a stem cell transplant for acute myeloid leukemia, so the T cells may come from the graft donor.

The chain couples TRBV7-9 to TRBJ2-2, with TRBD2 matching over 13 bases. The CDR3 is 17 amino acids. The trim removed 2 bases at V and 7 bases at J, leaving 7 bases unmatched. The V gene's germline CDR1 is SEHNR and CDR2 FQNEAQ (reference sequence). Here the CDR3 reads CASSLPGTSGNLGELFF. The CDR3 DNA reads TGTGCCAGCAGCTTACCTGGGACTAGCGGGAATCTCGGGGAGCTGTTTTTT.

About this clonotype: The CDR3 does not end in the conserved phenylalanine or tryptophan, so this is likely a read error. This chain's CDR3 is CASSQDPVSNQPQHS. Here the CDR3 DNA reads TGCGCCAGCAGCCAAGATCCGGTTTCCAATCAGCCCCAGCATTCT. The V and J genes are TRBV4-3 and TRBJ1-5, with D unresolved. CDR1 and CDR2 from the germline V gene are LGHNA and YSLEER. Between the trimmed V and J ends, which lost 0 bases and 3 bases, there was a span of 9 bases. The CDR3 is 15 residues long.

This clonotype has only a few counts. The chain combines TRBV25-1 with TRBJ2-1, with 8 positions matching TRBD1. The CDR3 runs to 16 residues. J was trimmed by 6 bases and V by 6 bases; bases with no gene match: 13. From germline, CDR1 is MGHDK and CDR2 SYGVNS. The CDR3: CASSRVGQGLSNEQFF. The CDR3 nucleotides read TGTGCCAGCAGCCGTGTCGGACAGGGATTAAGCAATGAGCAGTTCTTC.

This clonotype has a handful of counts. The V gene is TRBV7-2, the J gene TRBJ2-3, with 9 bases identical to TRBD2. The CDR3 extends over 14 amino acids. From germline, CDR1 is SGHTA and CDR2 FQGNSA. The trim removed 5 bases at V and 5 bases at J, leaving 5 bases unmatched. Here the CDR3 DNA reads TGTGCCAGCAGCCAGCGGGAGGAGCTAGATACGCAGTATTTT. Translation: CASSQREELDTQYF. The variable domain in full, completed from reference TRBV7-2 and TRBJ2-3, reads GAGVSQSPSNKVTEKGKDVELRCDPISGHTALYWYRQSLGQGLEFLIYFQGNSAPDKSGLPSDRFSAERTGGSVSTLTIQRTQQEDSAVYLCASSQREELDTQYFGPGTRLTVL.

The J gene is TRBJ2-7, the V gene TRBV6-6; 9 bases agree with TRBD1. The V and J ends lost 8 bases and 1 base, in that order; junction bases with no gene match: 9. The CDR3 spans 15 residues. Germline CDR1 is MNHNY and CDR2 is SVGAGI (reference sequence). CDR3 residues: CASVRRDRASYEQYF. The CDR3 DNA follows: TGTGCCAGCGTCCGCCGGGACAGGGCTTCCTACGAGCAGTACTTC.

This clonotype was observed a handful of times. Since a much larger clone is just one base distant, this may be a read error. The chain links TRBV29-1 to TRBJ2-5; 8 bases align to TRBD1. V was pared by 8 bases and J by 2 bases, with 4 bases of the junction left unmatched. Germline V CDR1 and CDR2: SQVTM, ANQGSEA. The CDR3 is 12 residues long. The DNA for the CDR3 is TGCAGCTCTCGGACAGGGCAAGAGACCCAGTACTTC. Its protein is CSSRTGQETQYF.

This clonotype occurred a few times. The chain uses TRBV28 and TRBJ1-1; D is possibly TRBD1 (5 bases). Germline-derived CDR1 and CDR2 are MDHEN and SYDVKM. The ends were cut back, 5 bases at V and 0 bases at J, with 10 bases in the middle. The CDR3 consists of 14 residues. The CDR3 loop reads CASSAGVMNTEAFF. The CDR3 DNA reads as TGTGCCAGCAGTGCGGGGGTAATGAACACTGAAGCTTTCTTT.

This chain connects TRBV27 to TRBJ1-1, with 8 nucleotides matching TRBD1. V lost 10 bases, J lost 7 bases, and 14 bases stayed unmatched. Germline lookup yields CDR1 MNHEY and CDR2 SMNVEV (reference sequence). This CDR3 comprises 14 residues. CDR3 in DNA: TGTGCCACCGGACGTTTAGGACAGGGCGATGAAGCTTTCTTT. This encodes CATGRLGQGDEAFF.

V gene TRBV4-2 combines with J gene TRBJ2-5; no clear D. V lost 1 base and J 4 bases, leaving 16 bases between the germline ends. Germline values: CDR1 LGHNA, CDR2 YNFKEQ. The CDR3 sequence is 16 residues long. CDR3 region: CASSQAGARQLETQYF. The CDR3 DNA reads TGTGCCAGCAGCCAAGCAGGTGCACGGCAACTAGAGACCCAGTACTTC.

This chain links TRBV3-1 with TRBJ2-2; no definite D call. Between the trimmed V and J ends, which lost 2 bases and 5 bases, there was a span of 6 bases. The CDR3 is 13 amino acids. Per the germline V gene, CDR1 is LGHDT and CDR2 is YNNKEL (reference sequence). Here the CDR3 reads CASSQKRTGELFF. The DNA for the CDR3 is TGTGCCAGCAGCCAAAAAAGGACCGGGGAGCTGTTTTTT. Based on the CDR3 plus reference TRBV3-1 and TRBJ2-2, the full variable domain is DTAVSQTPKYLVTQMGNDKSIKCEQNLGHDTMYWYKQDSKKFLKIMFSYNNKELIINETVPNRFSPKSPDKAHLNLHINSLELGDSAVYFCASSQKRTGELFFGEGSRLTVL.

The CDR3 DNA reads as TGTGCCAGCAGCTTAGTGGGGGCGCAAAACATTCAGTACTTC. Its translation is CASSLVGAQNIQYF. The chain links TRBV7-9 to TRBJ2-4, with D perhaps TRBD1 (6 bases). The CDR3 spans 14 residues. Per germline, CDR1 SEHNR and CDR2 FQNEAQ (reference sequence). Trimming shortened V by 1 base and J by 5 bases, and 9 bases separated the two germline ends.

The rearrangement joins TRBV12-1 to TRBJ2-7; the D call of TRBD1 is as the table states it, not checked on the DNA. TRBV12-1 is termed a pseudogene. CDR3 length: 15 residues. The DNA of the CDR3 is TGTGCCAGCAGCTTTGCGGCCGGGGGGACCTACGAGCAGTACTTC. Translation: CASSFAAGGTYEQYF.

V usage is TRBV19 and J usage is TRBJ2-1; D might be TRBD1 or TRBD2, each matching 5 bases. CDR3 length: 13 residues. With 9 bases removed from V and 5 bases from J, the gap between germline ends came to 14 bases. The V gene's germline CDR1 is LNHDA and CDR2 SQIVND (reference sequence). CDR3 sequence: CASQGPPDNEQFF. The CDR3 DNA reads as TGTGCCAGCCAGGGACCACCCGACAATGAGCAGTTCTTC.

This clonotype was detected only a few times. V gene TRBV14 combines with J gene TRBJ2-1, with 7 bases identical to TRBD2. Germline trimming cut 4 bases from V and 7 bases from J; bases unmatched to any gene: 10. The V gene's germline CDR1 is SGHDN and CDR2 FVKESK. This CDR3 is 15 amino acids long. The CDR3 DNA follows: TGTGCCAGCAGCCCCTTGGGGGAGGGCCGTAATGAGCAGTTCTTC. Translating gives CASSPLGEGRNEQFF.

This chain joins TRBV20-1 and TRBJ2-7; D not certain. The V end was cut by 6 bases, the J end by 2 bases, with 11 bases between. The CDR3 consists of 12 residues. Germline CDR1 and CDR2: DFQATT and SNEGSKA (reference sequence). The CDR3 is CSATRPPYEQYF. Here the CDR3 DNA reads TGCAGTGCCACAAGGCCCCCCTACGAGCAGTACTTC.

This chain uses TRBV25-1 with TRBJ2-7, with D uncertain. The CDR3 runs to 14 residues. V was pared by 7 bases and J by 2 bases, with 15 bases between. Germline V CDR1 and CDR2: MGHDK, SYGVNS. In DNA, the CDR3 is TGTGCCAGCACCGGCCTCCTCCCCACCTACGAGCAGTACTTC. As protein: CASTGLLPTYEQYF.

This clonotype was found many times. The chain is built from TRBV12-3 or TRBV12-4 and TRBJ2-7; 7 positions match TRBD2. The CDR3 is made up of 16 amino acids. Trimming removed 5 bases from V and 3 bases from J; junction bases left unmatched: 13. CDR3 nucleotide sequence: TGTGCCAGCAGTCCCCTCGTTTCAGCGGGATTCTACGAGCAGTACTTC. It encodes CASSPLVSAGFYEQYF.

In this sample, this clonotype turned up a few times. The gene calls are TRBV28 and TRBJ2-3; 7 bases match TRBD2. CDR1 and CDR2 from the germline V gene are MDHEN and SYDVKM. The trim removed 5 bases at V and 1 base at J, leaving 15 bases unmatched. CDR3 length: 18 residues. The CDR3 protein is CASSQLRGVWKGTDTQYF. The CDR3 DNA reads TGTGCCAGCAGTCAGCTCCGGGGGGTGTGGAAGGGCACAGATACGCAGTATTTT.

This clonotype was picked up a small number of times. The V gene is TRBV12-3 or TRBV12-4, the J gene TRBJ2-5; TRBD2 might be the D (5 bases). The CDR3 covers 14 residues. The V end was cut by 6 bases, the J end by 5 bases, with 16 bases between. The CDR3: CASSIYGESETQYF. The DNA for the CDR3 is TGTGCCAGCAGCATCTATGGGGAGTCGGAGACCCAGTACTTC.

This clonotype showed up many times. The chain couples TRBV15 to TRBJ2-5; D gene unclear. The CDR3 has 14 residues. V lost 8 bases and J lost 3, with 16 bases in between. Per the germline V gene, CDR1 is LNHNV and CDR2 is YYDKDF (reference sequence). CDR3 in amino acids: CATRPLPVEETQYF. The CDR3 DNA is TGTGCCACCCGCCCCCTCCCAGTGGAAGAGACCCAGTACTTC.